This T cell receptor beta chain was sequenced in a study of type 1 regulatory T cells. The wider study: T-allo10 is a Tr1-enriched, alloantigen-specific CD4 T cell product made in vitro.

Study-wide points: Compared with non-type 1 regulatory T cells, type 1 regulatory T cells showed a more restricted TCR repertoire.

As for this clonotype: What it binds is unknown.

CDR3 length: 13 amino acids. V was cut by 3 bases and J by 4 bases, with 9 bases left in between. Per the germline V gene, CDR1 is KGHSH and CDR2 is LQKENI. TCRdb re-derived calls from the reads in MiXCR, one entry per CDR3 protein. The sample lists about 62,000 distinct CDR3 sequences; approximately 60% were seen once. This clonotype was sampled from a human donor in good health. The sequencing sample was made of cultured non-Tr1 T cells, either the whole culture or a sorted T cell fraction (not recorded which). This chain joins TRBV18 and TRBJ1-2; D possibly corresponds to TRBD1 (5 bases). CDR3: CASSPDTIYGYTF. The CDR3 region has the DNA TGTGCCAGCTCACCGGACACTATCTATGGCTACACCTTC.